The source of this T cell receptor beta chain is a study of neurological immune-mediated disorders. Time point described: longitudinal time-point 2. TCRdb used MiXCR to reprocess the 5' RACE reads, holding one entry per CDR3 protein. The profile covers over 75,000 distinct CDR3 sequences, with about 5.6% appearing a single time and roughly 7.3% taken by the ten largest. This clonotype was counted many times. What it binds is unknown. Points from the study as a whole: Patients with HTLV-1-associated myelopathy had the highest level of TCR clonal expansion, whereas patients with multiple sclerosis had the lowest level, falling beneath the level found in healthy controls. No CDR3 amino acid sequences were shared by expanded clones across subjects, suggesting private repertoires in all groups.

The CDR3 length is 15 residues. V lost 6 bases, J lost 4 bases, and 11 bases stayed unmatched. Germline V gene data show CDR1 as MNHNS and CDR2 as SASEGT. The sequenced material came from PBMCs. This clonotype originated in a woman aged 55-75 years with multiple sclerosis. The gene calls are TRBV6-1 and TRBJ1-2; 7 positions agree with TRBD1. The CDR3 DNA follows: TGTGCCAGCAGGAGGACAGGATGGGATCTCTATGGCTACACCTTC. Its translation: CASRRTGWDLYGYTF.